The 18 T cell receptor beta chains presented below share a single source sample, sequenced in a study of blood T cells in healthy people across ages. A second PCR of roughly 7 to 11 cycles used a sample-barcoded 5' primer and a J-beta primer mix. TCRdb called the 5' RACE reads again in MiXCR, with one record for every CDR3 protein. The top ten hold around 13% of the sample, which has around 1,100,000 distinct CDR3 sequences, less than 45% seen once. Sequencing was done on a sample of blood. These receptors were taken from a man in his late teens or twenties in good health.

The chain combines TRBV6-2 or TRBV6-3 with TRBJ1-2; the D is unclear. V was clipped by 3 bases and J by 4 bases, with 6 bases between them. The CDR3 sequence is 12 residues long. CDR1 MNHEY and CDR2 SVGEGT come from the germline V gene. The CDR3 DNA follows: TGTGCCAGCAGTTATAATGGCTATGGCTACACCTTC. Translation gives CASSYNGYGYTF.

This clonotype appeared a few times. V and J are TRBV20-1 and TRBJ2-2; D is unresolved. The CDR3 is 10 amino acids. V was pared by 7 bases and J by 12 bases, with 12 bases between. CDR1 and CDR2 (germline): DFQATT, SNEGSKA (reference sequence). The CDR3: CSVKQRKLFF. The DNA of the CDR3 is TGCAGTGTCAAACAGAGGAAGCTGTTTTTT.

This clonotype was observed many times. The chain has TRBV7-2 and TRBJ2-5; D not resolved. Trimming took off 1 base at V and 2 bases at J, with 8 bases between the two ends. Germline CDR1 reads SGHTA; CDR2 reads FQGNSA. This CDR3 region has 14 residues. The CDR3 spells CASSLVARQETQYF. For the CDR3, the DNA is TGTGCCAGCAGCTTAGTGGCTAGACAAGAGACCCAGTACTTC.

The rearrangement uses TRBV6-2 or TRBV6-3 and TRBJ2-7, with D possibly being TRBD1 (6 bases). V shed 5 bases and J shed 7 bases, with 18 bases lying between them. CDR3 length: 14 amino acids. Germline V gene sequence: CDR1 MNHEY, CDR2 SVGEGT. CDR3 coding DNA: TGTGCCAGCAGTCCGCGGACAGCCCACAATGAGCAGTACTTC. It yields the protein CASSPRTAHNEQYF.

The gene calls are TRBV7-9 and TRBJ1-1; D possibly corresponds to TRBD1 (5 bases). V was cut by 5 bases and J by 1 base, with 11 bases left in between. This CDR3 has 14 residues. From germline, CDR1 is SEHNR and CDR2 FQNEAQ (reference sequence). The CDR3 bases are TGTGCCAGCAGCATCGGACACCAGAACACTGAAGCTTTCTTT. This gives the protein CASSIGHQNTEAFF.

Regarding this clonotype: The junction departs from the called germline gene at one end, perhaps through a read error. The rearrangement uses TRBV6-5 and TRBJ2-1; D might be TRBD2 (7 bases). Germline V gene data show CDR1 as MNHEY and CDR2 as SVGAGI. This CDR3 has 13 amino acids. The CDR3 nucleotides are TGTGCCGGCAGGTCGGGGGGCTTGAATGAGCAGTTCTTC. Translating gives CAGRSGGLNEQFF.

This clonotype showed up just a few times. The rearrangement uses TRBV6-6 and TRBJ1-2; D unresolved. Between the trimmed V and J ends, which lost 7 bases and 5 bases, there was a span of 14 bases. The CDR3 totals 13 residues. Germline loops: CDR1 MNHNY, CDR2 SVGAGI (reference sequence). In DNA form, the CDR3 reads TGTGCCAGCACGACCACGGATGGGTATGGCTACACCTTC. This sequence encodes CASTTTDGYGYTF.

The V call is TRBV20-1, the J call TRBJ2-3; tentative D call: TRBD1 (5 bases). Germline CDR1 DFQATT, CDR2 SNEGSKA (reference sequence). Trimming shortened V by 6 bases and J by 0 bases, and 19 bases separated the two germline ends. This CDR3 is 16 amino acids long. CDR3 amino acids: CSAVRVGTASTDTQYF. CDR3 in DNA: TGCAGTGCCGTCAGGGTTGGAACCGCTAGCACAGATACGCAGTATTTT.

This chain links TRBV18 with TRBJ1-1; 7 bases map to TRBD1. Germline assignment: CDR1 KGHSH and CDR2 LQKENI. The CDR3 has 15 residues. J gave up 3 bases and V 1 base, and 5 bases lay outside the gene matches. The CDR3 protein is CASSPRDRGYTEAFF. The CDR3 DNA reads TGTGCCAGCTCACCACGGGACAGAGGGTACACTGAAGCTTTCTTT.

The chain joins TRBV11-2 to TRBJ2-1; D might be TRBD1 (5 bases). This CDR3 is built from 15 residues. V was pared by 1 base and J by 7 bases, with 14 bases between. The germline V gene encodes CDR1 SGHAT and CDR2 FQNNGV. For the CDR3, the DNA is TGTGCCAGCAGCTTAGGACAGATGTACCGGAATGAGCAGTTCTTC. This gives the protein CASSLGQMYRNEQFF. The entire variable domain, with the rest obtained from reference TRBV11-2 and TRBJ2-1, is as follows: EAGVAQSPRYKIIEKRQSVAFWCNPISGHATLYWYQQILGQGPKLLIQFQNNGVVDDSQLPKDRFSAERLKGVDSTLKIQPAKLEDSAVYLCASSLGQMYRNEQFFGPGTRLTVL.

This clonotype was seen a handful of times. The CDR3 reads CASSYGGTHTEAFF. The CDR3 bases are TGTGCCAGCAGTTACGGGGGAACTCACACTGAAGCTTTCTTT. The chain combines TRBV6-5 with TRBJ1-1, with D tentatively TRBD1 (5 bases). The ends were cut back, 2 bases at V and 3 bases at J, with 10 bases in the middle. Germline V gene sequence: CDR1 MNHEY, CDR2 SVGAGI. The CDR3 has 14 amino acids.

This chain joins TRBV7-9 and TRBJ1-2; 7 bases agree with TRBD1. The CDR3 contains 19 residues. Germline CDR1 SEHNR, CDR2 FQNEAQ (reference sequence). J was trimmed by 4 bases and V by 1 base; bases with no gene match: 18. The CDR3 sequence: CASSLVLSGQPLLSYGYTF. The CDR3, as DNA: TGTGCCAGCAGCTTAGTTTTGTCGGGACAGCCTTTACTTTCCTATGGCTACACCTTC.

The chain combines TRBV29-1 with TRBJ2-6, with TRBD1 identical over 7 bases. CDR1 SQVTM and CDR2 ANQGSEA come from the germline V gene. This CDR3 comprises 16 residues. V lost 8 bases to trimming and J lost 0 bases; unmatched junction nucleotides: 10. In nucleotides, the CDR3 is TGCAGCTCGGCCGGGGACAGCAGCTCTGGGGCCAACGTCCTGACTTTC. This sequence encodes CSSAGDSSSGANVLTF.

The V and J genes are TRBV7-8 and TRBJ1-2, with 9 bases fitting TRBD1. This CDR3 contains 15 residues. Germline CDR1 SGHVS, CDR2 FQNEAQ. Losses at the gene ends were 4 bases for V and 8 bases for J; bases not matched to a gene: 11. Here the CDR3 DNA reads TGTGCCAGCAGCTATGGGCTACAGGGGGCGCGGGGCTACACCTTC. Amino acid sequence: CASSYGLQGARGYTF. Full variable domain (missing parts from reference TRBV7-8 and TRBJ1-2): GAGVSQSPRYKVAKRGQDVALRCDPISGHVSLFWYQQALGQGPEFLTYFQNEAQLDKSGLPSDRFFAERPEGSVSTLKIQRTQQEDSAVYLCASSYGLQGARGYTFGSGTRLTVV.

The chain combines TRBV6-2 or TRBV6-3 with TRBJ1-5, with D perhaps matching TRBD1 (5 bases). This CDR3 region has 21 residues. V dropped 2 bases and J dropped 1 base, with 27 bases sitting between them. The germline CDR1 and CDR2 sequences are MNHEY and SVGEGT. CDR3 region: CASSYIGLVYGGGGSNQPQHF. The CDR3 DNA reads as TGTGCCAGCAGTTACATTGGGCTTGTTTACGGGGGAGGAGGAAGCAATCAGCCCCAGCATTTT.

The CDR3 DNA reads as TGTGCCAGCAGTAAGAGAGGCAATCAGCCCCAGCATTTT. It codes for CASSKRGNQPQHF. The chain carries TRBV28 and TRBJ1-5, with D uncertain. Germline V gene sequence: CDR1 MDHEN, CDR2 SYDVKM. CDR3 length equals 13 residues. Trimming took off 5 bases at V and 2 bases at J, with 7 bases between the two ends.

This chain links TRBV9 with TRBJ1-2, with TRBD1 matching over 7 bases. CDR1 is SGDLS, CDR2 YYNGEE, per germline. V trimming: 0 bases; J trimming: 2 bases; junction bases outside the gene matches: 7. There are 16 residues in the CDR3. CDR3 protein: CASSVGGGGLNYGYTF. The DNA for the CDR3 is TGTGCCAGCAGCGTAGGGGGAGGGGGCTTGAACTATGGCTACACCTTC.

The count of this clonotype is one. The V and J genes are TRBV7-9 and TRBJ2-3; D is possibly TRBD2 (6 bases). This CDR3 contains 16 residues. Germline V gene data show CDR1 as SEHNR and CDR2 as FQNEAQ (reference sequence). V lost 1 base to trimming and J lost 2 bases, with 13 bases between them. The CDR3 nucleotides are TGTGCCAGCAGCTTAGACCGGGGGAGGACCACAGATACGCAGTATTTT. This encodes CASSLDRGRTTDTQYF.